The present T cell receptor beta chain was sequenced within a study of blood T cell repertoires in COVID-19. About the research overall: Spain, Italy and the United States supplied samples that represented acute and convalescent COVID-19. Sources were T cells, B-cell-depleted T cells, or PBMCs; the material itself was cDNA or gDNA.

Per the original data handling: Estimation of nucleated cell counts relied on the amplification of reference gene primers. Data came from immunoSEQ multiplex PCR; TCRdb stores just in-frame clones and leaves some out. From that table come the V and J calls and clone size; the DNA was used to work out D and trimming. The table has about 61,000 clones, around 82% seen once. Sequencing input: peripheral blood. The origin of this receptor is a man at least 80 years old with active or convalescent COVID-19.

CDR3 region: CASSGGEGRTDTQYF. The CDR3 DNA sequence: TGTGCCAGCAGCGGCGGGGAGGGGCGGACAGATACGCAGTATTTT. The chain has TRBV5-4 and TRBJ2-3, with TRBD2 identical over 7 bases. V lost 4 bases, J lost 3 bases, and 8 bases stayed unmatched. The CDR3 has 15 amino acids. Germline loops: CDR1 SGHNT, CDR2 YYREEE (reference sequence).